Reported below is one TCR beta chain. TCRdb keeps only in-frame clones here, not all; method: immunoSEQ multiplex PCR. The repertoire includes roughly 150,000 clones, around 89% of them detected once, and roughly 3.1% sits in the top ten. The CDR3 consists of 15 residues. With 4 bases clipped from V and 0 bases from J, the junction kept 3 bases outside the gene matches. The germline CDR1 and CDR2 sequences are LGHNA and YNFKEQ. This specimen comes from a study of blood T cell repertoires in COVID-19. This chain joins TRBV4-2 and TRBJ1-3; 7 bases fit TRBD1. Sequencing was done on a sample of peripheral blood. This receptor was obtained from a man aged 55 to 70 with acute or convalescent COVID-19. CDR3 in DNA: TGTGCCAGCAGCCGAGGGACAGTCTCTGGAAACACCATATATTTT. This sequence encodes CASSRGTVSGNTIYF.